Listed below are T cell receptor beta chains from one sample, sequenced in a study of blood T cell repertoires in COVID-19. Repertoires were generated with immunoSEQ multiplex PCR, while TCRdb's copy carries only in-frame clones and drops some. The table records around 230,000 clones, 81% of them present only once. What was sequenced was PBMCs or T cells enriched from blood (not recorded which). These receptors were taken from a man aged 40-50 years who had recovered from COVID-19. CDR3s include the opening cysteine and the closing phenylalanine or tryptophan. Fields, in order: D gene, clone size, V gene, J gene, CDR3 DNA, CDR3 protein. D genes are given only for firm matches. A row's size may be missing; if present it is once, few, many or a size class.

D gene: .
clone size: .
V gene: TRBV9
J gene: TRBJ2-5
CDR3 DNA: TGTGCCAGCAGCGCCTCCCAGGAGACCCAGTACTTC
CDR3 protein: CASSASQETQYF

D gene: .
clone size: .
V gene: TRBV5-6
J gene: TRBJ1-1
CDR3 DNA: TGTGCCAGCAGCATCATGACATTGAACACTGAAGCTTTCTTT
CDR3 protein: CASSIMTLNTEAFF

D gene: TRBD1
clone size: .
V gene: TRBV11-2
J gene: TRBJ2-5
CDR3 DNA: TGTGCCAGCAGCTTAGAGATTACAGGGGCAGAGACCCAGTACTTC
CDR3 protein: CASSLEITGAETQYF

D gene: TRBD1
clone size: .
V gene: TRBV30
J gene: TRBJ1-2
CDR3 DNA: TGTGCCTGGAGTGCGACAAGGGACAGGGGCTTGGGAGGCTACACCTTC
CDR3 protein: CAWSATRDRGLGGYTF

D gene: .
clone size: .
V gene: TRBV7-2
J gene: TRBJ2-4
CDR3 DNA: TGTGCCAGCAGCTTAGCGCGAGACATTCAGTACTTC
CDR3 protein: CASSLARDIQYF

D gene: .
clone size: few
V gene: TRBV7-9
J gene: TRBJ1-6
CDR3 DNA: TGTGCCAGCAGCCTACAGAACTCACCCCTCCACTTT
CDR3 protein: CASSLQNSPLHF

D gene: TRBD1
clone size: .
V gene: TRBV24-1
J gene: TRBJ2-7
CDR3 DNA: TGTGCCACCAGTGACCCGGGACAGGGCACCTACGAGCAGTACTTC
CDR3 protein: CATSDPGQGTYEQYF

D gene: .
clone size: .
V gene: TRBV27
J gene: TRBJ1-5
CDR3 DNA: TGTGCCAGCAGCCCGAGGACAGATTACAATCAGCCCCAGCATTTT
CDR3 protein: CASSPRTDYNQPQHF

D gene: TRBD2
clone size: .
V gene: TRBV5-1
J gene: TRBJ2-2
CDR3 DNA: TGCGCCAGCAGCTTGGATCCCGGGGGGGGAACCGGGGAGCTGTTTTTT
CDR3 protein: CASSLDPGGGTGELFF

D gene: .
clone size: .
V gene: TRBV24-1
J gene: TRBJ2-3
CDR3 DNA: TGTGCCACCAGTGATGTTGCGGGACCCACAGATACGCAGTATTTT
CDR3 protein: CATSDVAGPTDTQYF

D gene: TRBD1
clone size: .
V gene: TRBV27
J gene: TRBJ1-2
CDR3 DNA: TGTGCCAGCAGTCACACAGGGGTTGGCTACACCTTC
CDR3 protein: CASSHTGVGYTF

D gene: .
clone size: .
V gene: TRBV7-2
J gene: TRBJ2-2
CDR3 DNA: TGTGCCAGCAGCTCCTACAACACCGGGGAGCTGTTTTTT
CDR3 protein: CASSSYNTGELFF

D gene: TRBD1
clone size: .
V gene: TRBV30
J gene: TRBJ1-4
CDR3 DNA: TGTGCCTGGAGTTGGGCAGGGGGAATAGAAAAACTGTTTTTT
CDR3 protein: CAWSWAGGIEKLFF

D gene: TRBD2
clone size: .
V gene: TRBV11-3
J gene: TRBJ2-7
CDR3 DNA: TGTGCCAGCAGGTGGAGGGTAGCGGGAACATTGAGGGAGCAGTACTTC
CDR3 protein: CASRWRVAGTLREQYF

D gene: TRBD2
clone size: .
V gene: TRBV10-1
J gene: TRBJ2-2
CDR3 DNA: TGCGCCAGCAACCCGGGAGGGACCGGGGAGCTGTTTTTT
CDR3 protein: CASNPGGTGELFF

D gene: .
clone size: .
V gene: TRBV6-5
J gene: TRBJ1-5
CDR3 DNA: TGTGCCAGCAGCCCCGGGACTGTTAGCAATCAGCCCCAGCATTTT
CDR3 protein: CASSPGTVSNQPQHF

D gene: TRBD2
clone size: once
V gene: TRBV28
J gene: TRBJ2-1
CDR3 DNA: TGTGCCAGCAGCTCATCGGGACTAGCGGACAATGAGCAGTTCTTC
CDR3 protein: CASSSSGLADNEQFF

D gene: .
clone size: once
V gene: TRBV11-2
J gene: TRBJ1-1
CDR3 DNA: TGTGCCAGCAGCTTAGTGAGACAGAAGAACACTGAAGCTTTCTTT
CDR3 protein: CASSLVRQKNTEAFF

D gene: TRBD2
clone size: .
V gene: TRBV12-3/TRBV12-4
J gene: TRBJ2-1
CDR3 DNA: TGTGCCAGCAGGGGACTAGCTAGGAATGAGCAGTTCTTC
CDR3 protein: CASRGLARNEQFF

D gene: TRBD2
clone size: .
V gene: TRBV3-1/TRBV3-2
J gene: TRBJ2-7
CDR3 DNA: TGTGCCAGCAACCAAGCTAGCGGGGGGCCCTACGAGCAGTACTTC
CDR3 protein: CASNQASGGPYEQYF

D gene: .
clone size: once
V gene: TRBV21-1
J gene: TRBJ2-7
CDR3 DNA: TGTGCCAGCAGCGTTCCCGGGACTAATCATTACGAGCAGTACTTC
CDR3 protein: CASSVPGTNHYEQYF

D gene: .
clone size: .
V gene: TRBV7-9
J gene: TRBJ2-7
CDR3 DNA: TGTGCCAGCAGCTCTGCCTACGAGCAGTACTTC
CDR3 protein: CASSSAYEQYF

D gene: .
clone size: .
V gene: TRBV24-1
J gene: TRBJ1-5
CDR3 DNA: TGTGCCACCAGTGATGGTGGAGGGGGCAATCAGCCCCAGCATTTT
CDR3 protein: CATSDGGGGNQPQHF

D gene: TRBD1
clone size: .
V gene: TRBV7-2
J gene: TRBJ1-3
CDR3 DNA: TGTGCCAGCAGCTTAACGGGACAGGGGGTTCCCGGCACCATATATTTT
CDR3 protein: CASSLTGQGVPGTIYF

D gene: .
clone size: .
V gene: TRBV4-1
J gene: TRBJ1-2
CDR3 DNA: TGCGCCAGCAGCCAAGATATCGCAGGGATGCGTTTGTATGGCTACACCTTC
CDR3 protein: CASSQDIAGMRLYGYTF

D gene: .
clone size: once
V gene: TRBV7-2
J gene: TRBJ1-2
CDR3 DNA: TGTGCCAGCAGCTTAGCGCAGGGCAGGGTTAACTATGGCTACACCTTC
CDR3 protein: CASSLAQGRVNYGYTF

D gene: .
clone size: .
V gene: TRBV9
J gene: TRBJ1-6
CDR3 DNA: TGTGCCATACACATAGACCTCGGGGGGAATTCACCCCTCCACTTT
CDR3 protein: CAIHIDLGGNSPLHF

D gene: .
clone size: .
V gene: TRBV19
J gene: TRBJ1-5
CDR3 DNA: TGTGCCAGTAGTATGGTGTCGGGGAATCAGCCCCAGCATTTT
CDR3 protein: CASSMVSGNQPQHF

D gene: .
clone size: once
V gene: TRBV2
J gene: TRBJ1-2
CDR3 DNA: TGTGCCAGCAGGGCCGGGACACGGTCCGGCTACACCTTC
CDR3 protein: CASRAGTRSGYTF

D gene: TRBD1
clone size: few
V gene: TRBV4-1
J gene: TRBJ2-1
CDR3 DNA: TGCGCCAGCAGCCAAGATGATGGGACAGCCTACAATGAGCAGTTCTTC
CDR3 protein: CASSQDDGTAYNEQFF

D gene: TRBD2
clone size: .
V gene: TRBV7-3
J gene: TRBJ2-1
CDR3 DNA: TGTGCCAGCAGCTGGGGTCTAAGCGGGAGTCAGGACAATGAGCAGTTCTTC
CDR3 protein: CASSWGLSGSQDNEQFF

D gene: .
clone size: .
V gene: TRBV6-1
J gene: TRBJ1-5
CDR3 DNA: TGTGCCAGCAGTGGACACTTTAATCAGCCCCAGCATTTT
CDR3 protein: CASSGHFNQPQHF

D gene: TRBD1
clone size: once
V gene: TRBV6-5
J gene: TRBJ2-3
CDR3 DNA: TGTGCCAGCAGTTACTCGTGGACAGGGGGCACGCAGTATTTT
CDR3 protein: CASSYSWTGGTQYF

D gene: .
clone size: .
V gene: TRBV29-1
J gene: TRBJ1-1
CDR3 DNA: TGCAGCGTTGACAGGGCGGAAACTGAAGCTTTCTTT
CDR3 protein: CSVDRAETEAFF

D gene: .
clone size: .
V gene: TRBV4-2
J gene: TRBJ2-2
CDR3 DNA: TGTGCCAGCAGCCGGGTGTCAGTGAGCGTGGACACCGGGGAGCTGTTTTTT
CDR3 protein: CASSRVSVSVDTGELFF

D gene: TRBD2
clone size: few
V gene: TRBV19
J gene: TRBJ2-1
CDR3 DNA: TGTGCCAGTAGTATACAGAGCGGGGGGCGGAATGAGCAGTTCTTC
CDR3 protein: CASSIQSGGRNEQFF